This entry concerns a single T cell receptor beta chain. Its antigen is unknown. Researchers ran the PCR with 60 Vbeta and 13 Jbeta primers. Assay: immunoSEQ multiplex PCR; the TCRdb copy retains only in-frame clones and omits some. The sample consists of about 98,000 clones, over 70% of them appearing once. This sample is part of a study of cytomegalovirus exposure and HLA in healthy donors. Background on the study: There were 90 million to 140 million unique TCR beta sequences, drawn from approximately 180 million T cells, in an earlier analysis.

Germline V lookup: CDR1 ENHRY, CDR2 SYGVKD. V lost 2 bases to trimming and J lost 2 bases, with 9 bases between them. This CDR3 comprises 14 residues. Overall study results and limits: Rare TCR sequences dominated, though some public TCRs recurred in many donors. Later analysis demonstrated an association between a missense DCLRE1C variant and TCR beta V- and J-gene trimming. According to an earlier analysis, most TCR beta V segments yielded productive rearrangements about 87% or about 30% of the time.

The specimen sequenced was PBMCs. The TCR sequence derives from a man between 18 and 35 years old in good health and CMV-seropositive. The genes are TRBV10-3 and TRBJ2-5, with a tentative D call TRBD1 (5 bases). This CDR3 is CAISERGAQETQYF. CDR3 sequence (DNA): TGTGCCATCAGTGAGAGGGGCGCACAAGAGACCCAGTACTTC.